This paragraph reports one TCR beta chain. The sample belongs to a study of blood T cell repertoires in COVID-19. Across the study: Whether acute or convalescent, the COVID-19 samples came from the United States, Italy and Spain. T cells, B-cell-depleted T cells, or PBMCs supplied cDNA or gDNA.

Per the original data handling: Reference gene primer amplification gave estimated nucleated cell counts. This table comes from immunoSEQ multiplex PCR, and its TCRdb copy is limited to in-frame clones, with some not included. From that table come the V and J calls and clone size; the DNA was used to work out D and trimming. This table has around 260,000 clones, roughly 80% appearing once. Seattle-derived patients entered the study during active infection and were followed longitudinally. The CDR3 has 17 residues. The V gene's germline CDR1 is SGHDN and CDR2 FVKESK. The V end was cut by 0 bases, the J end by 2 bases, with 14 bases between.

The sequencing sample was made of peripheral blood. This chain connects TRBV14 to TRBJ1-5; D remains ambiguous. This clonotype originated in a person aged 65-85 years with COVID-19, enrolled during active disease. CDR3: CASSQEESGGGNQPQHF. In nucleotides, the CDR3 is TGTGCCAGCAGCCAAGAAGAGTCGGGAGGTGGCAATCAGCCCCAGCATTTT. Variable domain in full (rest from reference TRBV14 and TRBJ1-5): EAGVTQFPSHSVIEKGQTVTLRCDPISGHDNLYWYRRVMGKEIKFLLHFVKESKQDESGMPNNRFLAERTGGTYSTLKVQPAELEDSGVYFCASSQEESGGGNQPQHFGDGTRLSIL.